This TCR beta chain was sequenced for a study of blood T cell repertoires in COVID-19 (dated by TCRdb to 2018 to 2021). Regarding the research as a whole: Samples from collaborators originated in the United States, Italy and Spain and spanned both the acute and convalescent phases of COVID-19. The repertoires were made available in a free public database intended to serve as a resource for research on the immune response to SARS-CoV-2. The sample metadata nearly always contained a de-identified subject ID, COVID-19 status, age in years and sex. The material from the prospective study consisted of cDNA or gDNA derived from T cells, B-cell-depleted T cells, or PBMCs. Subjects who had been exposed to COVID-19, were actively infected with it, or had recovered from it provided the deeply sampled blood TCRbeta repertoires that made up the dataset. Samples were obtained from the ongoing ImmuneRACE study (first 160 participants) and from about 1,300 subjects provided by 6 global collaborators. Where available, HLA class I and class II types were obtained from metadata supplied by the sample provider rather than from assay-based typing. The investigation overall reported the following: The amount of clinical and demographic metadata varied by source and participant and was provided uncurated.

The immunoSEQ Assay, a bias-controlled multiplex PCR, was used to amplify TCRbeta CDR3 regions from genomic DNA. The published analysis was carried out like this. Within the assay, amplification of reference gene primers was used to estimate how many nucleated cells each sample contained. To quantify the absolute abundance of each unique TCRbeta CDR3 rearrangement, sequence reads were collapsed and filtered. For each sample, productive Simpson clonality was calculated as the square root of Simpson's diversity index across productive rearrangements. The source is immuneACCESS, and TCRdb retained only in-frame sequences with V and J called. Part of the clones is not carried over; for the studies checked, unresolved V genes explain less than half of this, and the remainder is unexplained. That table furnishes V, J and clone size, whereas the DNA furnished D and trimming. This sample is represented by approximately 110,000 clones; roughly 88% of them were singletons. Of the sample, 0.88% is held by the ten largest clones.

From a lookup of the germline V gene, CDR1 and CDR2 are SGDLS and YYNGEE. Reading from cysteine to phenylalanine, the CDR3 counts 16 amino acids. The entry retains the CDR3 DNA only, 48 bases that are in frame from base 1. Ends trimmed: V by 2 bases, J by 0 bases; bases unmatched to a gene: 5. Comment on this clone: Its antigen is unknown. The record has no base qualities; no much larger clone is one base away.

Collaborating institutions collected whole blood in K2EDTA tubes following their own protocols. Collaborator samples were shipped for TCRbeta analysis as frozen whole blood, isolated PBMCs, or DNA extracted from either sample type. Sample: peripheral blood. The sequence is built from TRBV9 and TRBJ2-1, with 7 junctional bases fitting TRBD2. The receptor's source is a woman between 50 and 59 years old with active or convalescent COVID-19. The CDR3 corresponds to CASSVGGTVSYNEQFF. DNA sequence: TGTGCCAGCAGCGTGGGAGGGACCGTCTCCTACAATGAGCAGTTCTTC.